The 5 T cell receptor beta chains given below trace back to one sample, sequenced in a study of T cell changes during pregnancy in multiple sclerosis. The table came from immunoSEQ multiplex PCR; TCRdb's copy has only in-frame clones and leaves some out. The sample consists of 25,000 to 30,000 clones, more than 75% of them appearing once. The sequencing here drew on CD8+ T cells from peripheral blood mononuclear cells, taken after pregnancy. These receptors were taken from a female donor with multiple sclerosis, enrolled in a pregnancy study.

This clone was seen a single time. The chain joins TRBV19 to TRBJ1-2; 7 nucleotides match TRBD1. This CDR3 is built from 17 residues. Germline CDR1 reads LNHDA; CDR2 reads SQIVND (reference sequence). V lost 4 bases and J lost 6; bases outside the gene matches: 17. The CDR3, as DNA: TGTGCCAGTAGTACATTCGAGGAGAGAGGGGGCGCGGATGGCTACACCTTC. Translation gives CASSTFEERGGADGYTF.

The chain recombines TRBV25-1 with TRBJ2-4; possible D gene TRBD1, 5 bases. Germline V gene lookup returns CDR1 MGHDK and CDR2 SYGVNS. V was pared by 1 base and J by 8 bases, with 12 bases between. The CDR3 runs to 14 residues. CDR3 protein: CASSESETEDIQYF. The CDR3 DNA reads TGTGCCAGCAGTGAATCTGAGACAGAGGACATTCAGTACTTC.

The V call is TRBV5-6, the J call TRBJ2-7, with TRBD1 matching 8 bases. J gave up 0 bases and V 4 bases, and 3 bases lay outside the gene matches. CDR3 length equals 14 residues. Germline lookup yields CDR1 SGHDT and CDR2 YYEEEE. CDR3 residues: CASSLGQGSYEQYF. The CDR3, as DNA: TGTGCCAGCAGCCTAGGACAGGGCTCCTACGAGCAGTACTTC.

This clone was seen a single time. The chain carries TRBV7-6 and TRBJ1-4; no clear D. This CDR3 contains 16 residues. CDR1 and CDR2 from the germline V gene are SGHVS and FNYEAQ. The ends were cut back, 2 bases at V and 4 bases at J, with 14 bases in the middle. Here the CDR3 reads CASSLKAGLINEKLFF. The DNA of the CDR3 is TGTGCCAGCAGCTTAAAGGCCGGACTGATTAATGAAAAACTGTTTTTT.

This clone was detected only once. In DNA form, the CDR3 reads TGCAGCGTTGTGGGACAAGGGATCCAGTACTTC. Translated: CSVVGQGIQYF. V and J are TRBV29-1 and TRBJ2-5, with D possibly TRBD1 on 6 matching bases. Germline lookup yields CDR1 SQVTM and CDR2 ANQGSEA. V gave up 4 bases and J gave up 10 bases, with 13 bases separating them. The CDR3 sequence is 11 residues long.